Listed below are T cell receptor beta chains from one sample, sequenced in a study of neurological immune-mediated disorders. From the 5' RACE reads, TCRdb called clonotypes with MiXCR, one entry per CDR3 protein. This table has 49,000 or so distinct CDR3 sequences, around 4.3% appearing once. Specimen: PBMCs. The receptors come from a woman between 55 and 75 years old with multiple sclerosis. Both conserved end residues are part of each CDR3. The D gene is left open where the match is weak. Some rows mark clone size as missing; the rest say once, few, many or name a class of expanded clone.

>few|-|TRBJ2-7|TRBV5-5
TGTGCCAGCAGCGGGGGGGCCACCCTATACGAGCAGTACTTC
CASSGGATLYEQYF
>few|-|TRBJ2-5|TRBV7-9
TGTGCCAGCAGGCCAGCCGGTTCCCAAGAGACCCAGTACTTC
CASRPAGSQETQYF
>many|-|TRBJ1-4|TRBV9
TGTGCCAGCAGCGTAGGCGGGCAGCTTAATGAAAAACTGTTTTTT
CASSVGGQLNEKLFF
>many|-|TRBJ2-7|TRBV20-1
TGCAGTGCCCTTTTTGCCTACGAGCAGTACTTC
CSALFAYEQYF
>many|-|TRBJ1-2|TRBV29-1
TGCAGCGCCTGGACAGAGGGCTATGGCTACACCTTC
CSAWTEGYGYTF
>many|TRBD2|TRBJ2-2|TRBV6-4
TGTGCCAGCAGTGACCTACAGCGGGGGTCCGCCGGGGAGCTGTTTTTT
CASSDLQRGSAGELFF
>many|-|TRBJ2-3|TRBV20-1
TGCAGTGCTCCCGACGGAACAGATACGCAGTATTTT
CSAPDGTDTQYF
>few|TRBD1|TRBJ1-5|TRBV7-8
TGTGCCAGCAGCCAAAGACAGGGGGCGGCTCAGCCCCAGCATTTT
CASSQRQGAAQPQHF
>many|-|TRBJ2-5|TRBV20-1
TGCAGTGCTAGGCCGGCACGTCGGGAGACCCAGTACTTC
CSARPARRETQYF
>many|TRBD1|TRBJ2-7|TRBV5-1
TGCGCCAGCAGCCGGGACAGTCCTCCTGTCGAGCAGTACTTC
CASSRDSPPVEQYF
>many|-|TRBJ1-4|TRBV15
TGTGCCACCAGCAGAGACGGGGGTCCTAATGAAAAACTGTTTTTT
CATSRDGGPNEKLFF
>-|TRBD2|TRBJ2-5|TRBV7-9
TGTGCCAGCAGCATCAAGGCCGGGACTAGCGGCCAAGAGACCCAGTACTTC
CASSIKAGTSGQETQYF
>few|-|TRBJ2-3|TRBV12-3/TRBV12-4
TGTGCCAGCAGTCACTCGGGGGCAGATACGCAGTATTTT
CASSHSGADTQYF
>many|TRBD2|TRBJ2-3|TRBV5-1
TGCGCCAGCAGCCCAGTAGCGGGGAAGGCAGATACGCAGTATTTT
CASSPVAGKADTQYF
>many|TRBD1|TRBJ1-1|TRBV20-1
TGCAGTGCGACTTGGGGACAGTGGAACACTGAAGCTTTCTTT
CSATWGQWNTEAFF
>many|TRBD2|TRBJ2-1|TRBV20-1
TGCAGTGCAAGAGGGACTAGAAGCTCCTACAATGAGCAGTTCTTC
CSARGTRSSYNEQFF
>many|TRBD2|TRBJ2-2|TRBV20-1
TGCAGTGCTAGGGGCAGGGAGGGCACCGGGGAGCTGTTTTTT
CSARGREGTGELFF
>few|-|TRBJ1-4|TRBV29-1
TGCAGCGTTGAAGGGAATGAAAAACTGTTTTTT
CSVEGNEKLFF
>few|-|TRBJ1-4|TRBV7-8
TGTGCCAGCAGCACCGACGCCTATAATGAAAAACTGTTTTTT
CASSTDAYNEKLFF
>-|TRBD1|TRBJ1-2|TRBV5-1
TGCGCCAGCAGCTTGTCAGGGGGAGAGTATGGCTACACCTTC
CASSLSGGEYGYTF
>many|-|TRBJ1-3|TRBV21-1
TGTGCCAGCAGCGAAATAATGAGGGGACGGTACTCTGGAAACACCATATATTTT
CASSEIMRGRYSGNTIYF
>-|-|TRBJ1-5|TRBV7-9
TGTGCCAGCAGCTCGGGACCTAGCAATCAGCCCCAGAATTTT
CASSSGPSNQPQNF
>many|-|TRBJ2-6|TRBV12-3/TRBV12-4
TGTGCCAGCAGTTCGGACCCGCCCGGAGCCGGGGCCAACGTCCTGACTTTC
CASSSDPPGAGANVLTF
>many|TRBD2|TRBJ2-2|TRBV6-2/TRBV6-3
TGTGCCAGCAGATTAGCGGGCTACACCGGGGAGCTGTTTTTT
CASRLAGYTGELFF
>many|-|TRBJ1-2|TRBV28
TGTGCCAGCACCCCGGGTCGCTATGGCTACACCTTC
CASTPGRYGYTF
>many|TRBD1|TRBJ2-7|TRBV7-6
TGTGCCAGCAGCCCCACCGGGTGGGGGGACAGGAACTACGAGCAGTACTTC
CASSPTGWGDRNYEQYF
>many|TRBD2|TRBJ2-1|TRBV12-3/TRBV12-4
TGTGCCAGCAGTTTTAGCGGGAGGGAGCCTGAGCAGTTCTTC
CASSFSGREPEQFF
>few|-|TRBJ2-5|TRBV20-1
TGCAGTGCTAACTCTGCTGGAGACGTCCGGGAGACCCAGTACTTC
CSANSAGDVRETQYF
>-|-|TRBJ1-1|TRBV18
TGTGCCAGCTCACCTAACACTGAAGCTTTCTTT
CASSPNTEAFF
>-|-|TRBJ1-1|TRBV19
TGTGCCAGTAGTCAGGACGGGATGAACACTGAAGCTTTCTTT
CASSQDGMNTEAFF
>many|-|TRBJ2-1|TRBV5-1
TGCGCCAGCAGCTTGACAGGGCAGTGGAATGAGCAGTTCTTC
CASSLTGQWNEQFF